This T cell receptor beta chain appears in the sequencing data of a study of blood T cell repertoires in COVID-19. Turning to the study itself: COVID-19 samples from acute and convalescent phases originated in the United States, Italy and Spain. Sample material is recorded as cDNA or gDNA derived from T cells, B-cell-depleted T cells, or PBMCs.

The V segment lost 4 bases and the J segment 5 bases; nucleotides outside the gene matches: 4. Germline V gene sequence: CDR1 SGHTA, CDR2 FQGTGA. The CDR3 is made up of 14 amino acids. Seattle's enrolled individuals joined amid active infection and were then monitored longitudinally. Only in-frame clones appear in the TCRdb table, and some are missing; sequencing was by immunoSEQ multiplex PCR. The sample lists nearly 95,000 clones, around 67% occurring once. Sequencing used peripheral blood. The chain has TRBV7-3 and TRBJ2-1, with 8 bases fitting TRBD1. This receptor was identified in a man aged 70-80 years with COVID-19, enrolled during active disease. DNA of the CDR3: TGTGCCAGCAGCTCGGACAGGGTAAACAATGAGCAGTTCTTC. Protein sequence: CASSSDRVNNEQFF.